A selection of T cell receptor beta chains follows, all from one sample in a study of cytomegalovirus exposure and HLA in healthy donors. The protocol was immunoSEQ multiplex PCR, while the TCRdb copy is restricted to in-frame clones and leaves out a portion. The data show nearly 100,000 clones, 9.4% seen once. Sequencing was carried out using PBMCs. The receptors come from a middle-aged man in good health and CMV-seropositive. CDR3s include the opening cysteine and the closing phenylalanine or tryptophan. The order of the fields is J gene, D gene, V gene, clone size, CDR3 DNA, CDR3 protein. The D gene is left open where the match is weak. Rows give clone size only sometimes, using once, few, many, or a class for an expanded clone.

j_gene: TRBJ1-5
d_gene: .
v_gene: TRBV30
abundance: .
CDR3nt: TGTGCCTGGAGTGGGCTGGGCAATCAGCCCCAGCATTTT
CDR3aa: CAWSGLGNQPQHF

j_gene: TRBJ2-7
d_gene: .
v_gene: TRBV6-5
abundance: many
CDR3nt: TGTGCCAGCAGCGAGGCCTCAGGGGACGGGCAGTACTTC
CDR3aa: CASSEASGDGQYF

j_gene: TRBJ1-4
d_gene: .
v_gene: TRBV19
abundance: .
CDR3nt: TGTGCCAGTAGTACCCGGACAGCAACTAATGAAAAACTGTTTTTT
CDR3aa: CASSTRTATNEKLFF

j_gene: TRBJ2-3
d_gene: .
v_gene: TRBV7-9
abundance: .
CDR3nt: TGTGCCAGCAGTCGCAGCGGGAGCACAGATACGCAGTATTTT
CDR3aa: CASSRSGSTDTQYF

j_gene: TRBJ1-2
d_gene: .
v_gene: TRBV29-1
abundance: .
CDR3nt: TGCAGCGTTGGATGGCGGTTATCGGATGGCTATACCTTC
CDR3aa: CSVGWRLSDGYTF

j_gene: TRBJ1-4
d_gene: .
v_gene: TRBV7-8
abundance: .
CDR3nt: TGTGCCAGCAGCTTAAGCCCAACTAATGAAAAACTGTTTTTT
CDR3aa: CASSLSPTNEKLFF

j_gene: TRBJ2-7
d_gene: TRBD1
v_gene: TRBV2
abundance: few
CDR3nt: TGTGCCAGCAACCGGGACAGGGGACCCTACGAGCAGTACTTC
CDR3aa: CASNRDRGPYEQYF

j_gene: TRBJ2-6
d_gene: TRBD1
v_gene: TRBV19
abundance: few
CDR3nt: TGTGCCACACAGAGACAGGGGGCTTCTGGGGCCAACGTCCTGACTTTC
CDR3aa: CATQRQGASGANVLTF

j_gene: TRBJ2-6
d_gene: TRBD1
v_gene: TRBV5-1
abundance: .
CDR3nt: TGCGCCAGCAGCTCAGGTTTTGGGACAGGCTCCTCTGGGGCCAACGTCCTGACTTTC
CDR3aa: CASSSGFGTGSSGANVLTF

j_gene: TRBJ2-7
d_gene: TRBD2
v_gene: TRBV5-1
abundance: few
CDR3nt: TGCGCCAGCAGCACGGCACGGGAGGTCCACTACGAGCAGTACTTC
CDR3aa: CASSTAREVHYEQYF

j_gene: TRBJ1-1
d_gene: TRBD1
v_gene: TRBV7-9
abundance: .
CDR3nt: TGTGCCAGCAGCTTATCTGGGACAGGTGAAGCTTTCTTT
CDR3aa: CASSLSGTGEAFF

j_gene: TRBJ2-7
d_gene: .
v_gene: TRBV7-8
abundance: few
CDR3nt: TGTGCCAGCAGCTTAGGCAGGGGCCAAACCTACGAGCAGTACTTC
CDR3aa: CASSLGRGQTYEQYF

j_gene: TRBJ2-3
d_gene: .
v_gene: TRBV27
abundance: few
CDR3nt: TGTGCCAGCAGTTTCACCTCGGCCAGGGGGCAGTATTTT
CDR3aa: CASSFTSARGQYF

j_gene: TRBJ2-7
d_gene: .
v_gene: TRBV7-2
abundance: few
CDR3nt: TGTGCCAGCAGCCCTGGGGCTATTCTTACCTACGAGCAGTACTTC
CDR3aa: CASSPGAILTYEQYF

j_gene: TRBJ1-2
d_gene: .
v_gene: TRBV27
abundance: many
CDR3nt: TGTGCCAGCTTCAGTGGTCCCTATGGCTACACCTTC
CDR3aa: CASFSGPYGYTF

j_gene: TRBJ1-1
d_gene: TRBD1
v_gene: TRBV28
abundance: .
CDR3nt: TGTGCCAGCAGTGAAGACAGGGACTACACTGAAGCTTTCTTT
CDR3aa: CASSEDRDYTEAFF

j_gene: TRBJ2-1
d_gene: TRBD2
v_gene: TRBV5-6
abundance: few
CDR3nt: TGTGCCAGCAGCTTGGTGGCTACTAGCGCCGCCCGGCCGTTCTTC
CDR3aa: CASSLVATSAARPFF

j_gene: TRBJ1-1
d_gene: TRBD1
v_gene: TRBV29-1
abundance: .
CDR3nt: TGCAGCGCCCAAGGGACAGGCGAAAACACTGAAGCTTTCTTT
CDR3aa: CSAQGTGENTEAFF

j_gene: TRBJ2-1
d_gene: .
v_gene: TRBV27
abundance: few
CDR3nt: TGTGCCAGCAGTTTACTGGAGTTCGGGTACAATGAGCAGTTCTTC
CDR3aa: CASSLLEFGYNEQFF

j_gene: TRBJ2-7
d_gene: TRBD2
v_gene: TRBV4-1
abundance: few
CDR3nt: TGCGCCAGCAGCCAACGGGGACTAGCGGGAGAGGCTTACGAGCAGTACTTC
CDR3aa: CASSQRGLAGEAYEQYF

j_gene: TRBJ2-3
d_gene: .
v_gene: TRBV21-1
abundance: .
CDR3nt: TGTGCCAGCAGTGGGGGCGAGACCCCTAGCACAGATACGCAGTATTTT
CDR3aa: CASSGGETPSTDTQYF